The source of this T cell receptor beta chain is a study of T-cell reconstitution after alpha-beta-depleted transplantation in children. Unique molecular identifiers were used to barcode this TCRbeta library. TCRdb called the PCR reads again in MiXCR, with one record for every CDR3 protein. The data contain 500,000 or so distinct CDR3 sequences, 30% to 35% of them singletons. The origin of this receptor is a human donor who donated a stem cell graft to a child with aplastic anemia. The sequences come from PBMCs from the stem cell graft donor, collected from the stem cell graft.

As DNA, the CDR3 is TGTGCCAGCAGTTTAATTGGGGACAGCCAGTACTTC. This translates into CASSLIGDSQYF. The chain couples TRBV12-3 or TRBV12-4 to TRBJ2-5; 7 bases line up with TRBD1. The length of the CDR3 is 12 residues. V shed 2 bases and J 10 bases; nucleotides not matched to a gene: 4.